This TCR beta chain was sequenced during a study of somatic mutations in cytotoxic T cells in rheumatoid arthritis. Broader study findings: What antigens the expanded CD8+ clones targeted remained unknown.

The CDR3 consists of 17 residues. Losses at the gene ends were 3 bases for V and 2 bases for J; bases not matched to a gene: 10. Per germline, CDR1 SGDLS and CDR2 YYNGEE. As regards this clone: Its antigen is unknown.

Method: immunoSEQ multiplex PCR; TCRdb's copy keeps in-frame clones and lacks some. The sample has about 20,000 clones, 74% seen once; the top ten hold approximately 5%. Sample: CD8+ T cells sorted from blood. V and J are TRBV9 and TRBJ2-3, with 9 bases lining up with TRBD1. This sequence originates from a man aged 55-75 years in good health. The CDR3: CASSAKTGGGLTDTQYF. CDR3 DNA sequence: TGTGCCAGCAGCGCCAAAACAGGGGGCGGACTCACAGATACGCAGTATTTT.